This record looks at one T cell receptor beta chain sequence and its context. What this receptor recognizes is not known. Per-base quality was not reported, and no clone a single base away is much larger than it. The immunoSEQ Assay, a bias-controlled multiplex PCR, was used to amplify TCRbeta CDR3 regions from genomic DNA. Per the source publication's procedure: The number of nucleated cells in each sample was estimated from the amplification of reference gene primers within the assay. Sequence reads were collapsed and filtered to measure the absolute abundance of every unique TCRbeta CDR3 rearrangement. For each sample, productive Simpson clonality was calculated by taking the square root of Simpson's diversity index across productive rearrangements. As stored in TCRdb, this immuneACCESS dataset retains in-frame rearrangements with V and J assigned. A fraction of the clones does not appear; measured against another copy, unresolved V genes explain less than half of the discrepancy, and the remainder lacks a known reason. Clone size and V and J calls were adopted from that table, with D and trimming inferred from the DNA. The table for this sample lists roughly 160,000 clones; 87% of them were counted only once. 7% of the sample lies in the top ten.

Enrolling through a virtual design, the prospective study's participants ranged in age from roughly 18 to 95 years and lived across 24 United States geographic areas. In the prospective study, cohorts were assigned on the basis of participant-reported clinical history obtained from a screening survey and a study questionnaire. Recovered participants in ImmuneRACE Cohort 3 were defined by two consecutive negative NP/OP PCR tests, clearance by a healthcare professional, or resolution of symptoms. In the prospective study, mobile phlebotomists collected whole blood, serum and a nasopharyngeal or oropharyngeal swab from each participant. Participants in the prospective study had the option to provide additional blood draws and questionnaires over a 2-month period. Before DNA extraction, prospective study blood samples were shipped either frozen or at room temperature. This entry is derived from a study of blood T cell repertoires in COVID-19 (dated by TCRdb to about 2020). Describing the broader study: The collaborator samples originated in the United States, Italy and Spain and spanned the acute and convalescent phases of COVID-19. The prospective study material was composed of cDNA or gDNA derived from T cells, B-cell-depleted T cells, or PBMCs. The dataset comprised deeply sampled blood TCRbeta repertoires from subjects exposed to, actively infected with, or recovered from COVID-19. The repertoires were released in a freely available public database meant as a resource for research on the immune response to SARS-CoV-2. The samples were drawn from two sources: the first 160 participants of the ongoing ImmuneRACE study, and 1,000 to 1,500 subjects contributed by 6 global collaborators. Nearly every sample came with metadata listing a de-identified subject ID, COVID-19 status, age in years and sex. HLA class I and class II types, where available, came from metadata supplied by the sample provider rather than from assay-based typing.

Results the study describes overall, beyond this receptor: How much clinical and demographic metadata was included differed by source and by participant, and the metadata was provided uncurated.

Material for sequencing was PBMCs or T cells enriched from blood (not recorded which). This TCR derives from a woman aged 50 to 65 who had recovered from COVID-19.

The CDR3 protein sequence reads: CASSRQGPGELFF. The DNA sequence is given as TGTGCCAGCAGCCGACAGGGTCCCGGGGAGCTGTTTTTT. This receptor chain uses TRBV14 and TRBJ2-2; TRBD1 fits 7 bases in the junction. The V end gives up 4 bases and the J end 6 bases, leaving 2 bases in the junction not matched to a gene. The germline V gene supplies CDR1 SGHDN and CDR2 FVKESK. Including cysteine and phenylalanine, the CDR3 has 13 amino acids. Only the CDR3 part of the read is kept: 39 bases, read in frame from the first base.